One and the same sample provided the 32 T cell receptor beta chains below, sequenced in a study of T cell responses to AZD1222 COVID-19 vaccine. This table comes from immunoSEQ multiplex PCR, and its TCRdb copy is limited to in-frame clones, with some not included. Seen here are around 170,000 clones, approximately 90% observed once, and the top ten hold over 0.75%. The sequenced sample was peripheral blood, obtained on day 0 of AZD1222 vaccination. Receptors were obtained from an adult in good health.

CDR3 in amino acids: CATSREQGAYGYTF. The CDR3 DNA follows: TGTGCCACCAGCAGAGAGCAGGGAGCGTATGGCTACACCTTC. This chain connects TRBV15 to TRBJ1-2; D is possibly TRBD1 (5 bases). This CDR3 spans 14 amino acids. V was pared by 0 bases and J by 5 bases, with 10 bases between. CDR1 and CDR2 from the germline V gene are LNHNV and YYDKDF (reference sequence).

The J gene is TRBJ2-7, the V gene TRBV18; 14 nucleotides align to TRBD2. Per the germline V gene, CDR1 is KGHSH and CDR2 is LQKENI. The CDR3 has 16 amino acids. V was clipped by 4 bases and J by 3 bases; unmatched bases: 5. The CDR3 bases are TGTGCCAGCTCACAACCAGGGACTAGCGGGAGCTACGAGCAGTACTTC. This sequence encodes CASSQPGTSGSYEQYF.

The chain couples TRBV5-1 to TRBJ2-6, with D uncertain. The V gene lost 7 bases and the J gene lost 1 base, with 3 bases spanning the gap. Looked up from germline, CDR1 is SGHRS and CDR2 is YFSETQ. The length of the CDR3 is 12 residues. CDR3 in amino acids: CASVSGANVLTF. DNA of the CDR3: TGCGCCAGCGTGTCTGGGGCCAACGTCCTGACTTTC.

CDR3 nucleotides: TGTGCCAGTAGTATATCGGGACAGGGGGCTCACTATGGCTACACCTTC. It codes for CASSISGQGAHYGYTF. The V gene is TRBV19, the J gene TRBJ1-2, with 12 positions matching TRBD1. Germline lookup yields CDR1 LNHDA and CDR2 SQIVND (reference sequence). This CDR3 is 16 amino acids long. V dropped 2 bases and J dropped 3; count of bases not matched to a gene: 4.

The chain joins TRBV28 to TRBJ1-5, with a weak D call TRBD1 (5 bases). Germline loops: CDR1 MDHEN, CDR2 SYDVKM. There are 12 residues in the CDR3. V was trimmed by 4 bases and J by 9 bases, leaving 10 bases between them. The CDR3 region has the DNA TGTGCCAGCAGTTACCGGGGCCGGCCCCAGCATTTT. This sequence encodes CASSYRGRPQHF.

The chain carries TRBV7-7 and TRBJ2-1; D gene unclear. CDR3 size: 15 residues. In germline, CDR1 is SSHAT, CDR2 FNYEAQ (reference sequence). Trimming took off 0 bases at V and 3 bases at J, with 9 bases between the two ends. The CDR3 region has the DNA TGTGCCAGCAGCTTAGCGCTTACACTCTACAATGAGCAGTTCTTC. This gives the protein CASSLALTLYNEQFF.

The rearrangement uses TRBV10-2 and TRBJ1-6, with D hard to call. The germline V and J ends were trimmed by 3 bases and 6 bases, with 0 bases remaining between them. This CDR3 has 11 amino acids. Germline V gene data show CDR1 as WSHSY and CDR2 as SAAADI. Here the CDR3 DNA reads TGCGCCAGCAGTGATAATTCACCCCTCCACTTT. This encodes CASSDNSPLHF.

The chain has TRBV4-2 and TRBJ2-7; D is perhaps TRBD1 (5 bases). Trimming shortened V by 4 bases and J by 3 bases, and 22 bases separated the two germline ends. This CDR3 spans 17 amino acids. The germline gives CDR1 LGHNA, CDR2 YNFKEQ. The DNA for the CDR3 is TGTGCCAGCAGCCGCCCCGTCGCACAGGAAAGGGGCTACGAGCAGTACTTC. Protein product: CASSRPVAQERGYEQYF.

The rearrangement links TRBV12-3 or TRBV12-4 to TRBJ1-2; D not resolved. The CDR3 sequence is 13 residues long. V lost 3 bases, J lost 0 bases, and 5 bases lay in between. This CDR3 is CASSFAANYGYTF. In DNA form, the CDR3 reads TGTGCCAGCAGTTTCGCAGCTAACTATGGCTACACCTTC.

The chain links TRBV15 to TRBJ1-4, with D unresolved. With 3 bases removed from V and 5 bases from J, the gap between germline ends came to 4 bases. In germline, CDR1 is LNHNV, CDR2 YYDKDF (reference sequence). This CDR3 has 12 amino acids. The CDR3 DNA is TGTGCCACCAGCAGGCTAAATGAAAAACTGTTTTTT. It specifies CATSRLNEKLFF.

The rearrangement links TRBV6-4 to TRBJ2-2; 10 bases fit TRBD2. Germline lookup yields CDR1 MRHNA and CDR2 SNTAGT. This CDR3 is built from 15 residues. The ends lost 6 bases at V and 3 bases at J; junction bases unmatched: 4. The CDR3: CASSPSGSDTGELFF. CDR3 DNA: TGTGCCAGCAGCCCTAGCGGGAGTGACACCGGGGAGCTGTTTTTT.

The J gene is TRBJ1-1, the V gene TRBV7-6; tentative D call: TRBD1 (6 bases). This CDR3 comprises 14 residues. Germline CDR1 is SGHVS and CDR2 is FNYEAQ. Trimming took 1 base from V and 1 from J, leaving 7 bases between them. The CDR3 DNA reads TGTGCCAGCAGCTTAGGGGGGCCGAACACTGAAGCTTTCTTT. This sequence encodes CASSLGGPNTEAFF.

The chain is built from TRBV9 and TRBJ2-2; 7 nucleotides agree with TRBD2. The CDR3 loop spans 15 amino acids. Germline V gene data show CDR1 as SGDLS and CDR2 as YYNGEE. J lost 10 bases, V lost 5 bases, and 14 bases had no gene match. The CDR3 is CASRTSPGGSSELFF. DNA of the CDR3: TGTGCCAGCAGGACCTCCCCCGGGGGGTCCTCGGAGCTGTTTTTT.

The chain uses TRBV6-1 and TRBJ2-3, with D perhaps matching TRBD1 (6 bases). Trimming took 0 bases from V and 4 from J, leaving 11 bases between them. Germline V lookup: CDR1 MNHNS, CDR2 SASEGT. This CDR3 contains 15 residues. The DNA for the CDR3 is TGTGCCAGCAGTGAAGCTTACAGGGTAGCAGATACGCAGTATTTT. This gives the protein CASSEAYRVADTQYF.

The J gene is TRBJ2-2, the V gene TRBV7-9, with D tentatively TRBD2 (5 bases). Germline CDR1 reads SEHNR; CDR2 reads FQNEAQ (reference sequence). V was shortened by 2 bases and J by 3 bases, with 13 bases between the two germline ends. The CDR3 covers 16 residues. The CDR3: CASSLFPGWDTGELFF. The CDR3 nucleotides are TGTGCCAGCAGCTTATTTCCGGGATGGGACACCGGGGAGCTGTTTTTT.

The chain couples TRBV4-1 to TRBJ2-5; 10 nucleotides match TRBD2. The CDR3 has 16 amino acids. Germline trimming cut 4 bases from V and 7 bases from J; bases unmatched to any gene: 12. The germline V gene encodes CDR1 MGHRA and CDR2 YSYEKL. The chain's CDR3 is CASSLGSGGADVTQYF. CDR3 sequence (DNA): TGCGCCAGCAGCCTGGGGAGCGGGGGGGCCGACGTGACCCAGTACTTC.

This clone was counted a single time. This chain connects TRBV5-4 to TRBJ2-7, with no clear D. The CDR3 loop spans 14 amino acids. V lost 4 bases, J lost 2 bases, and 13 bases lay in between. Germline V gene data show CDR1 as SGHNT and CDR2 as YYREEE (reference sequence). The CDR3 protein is CASSAAPTPYEQYF. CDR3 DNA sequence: TGTGCCAGCAGCGCTGCCCCGACCCCCTACGAGCAGTACTTC. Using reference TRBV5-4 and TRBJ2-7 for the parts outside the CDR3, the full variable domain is ETGVTQSPTHLIKTRGQQVTLRCSSQSGHNTVSWYQQALGQGPQFIFQYYREEENGRGNFPPRFSGLQFPNYSSELNVNALELDDSALYLCASSAAPTPYEQYFGPGTRLTVT.

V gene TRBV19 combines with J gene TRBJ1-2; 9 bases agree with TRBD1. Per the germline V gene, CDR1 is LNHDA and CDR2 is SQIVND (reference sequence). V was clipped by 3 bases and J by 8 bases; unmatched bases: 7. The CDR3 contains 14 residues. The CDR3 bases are TGTGCCAGTAGTATGGATGGGACAGGGAGAGGCTACACCTTC. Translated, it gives CASSMDGTGRGYTF.

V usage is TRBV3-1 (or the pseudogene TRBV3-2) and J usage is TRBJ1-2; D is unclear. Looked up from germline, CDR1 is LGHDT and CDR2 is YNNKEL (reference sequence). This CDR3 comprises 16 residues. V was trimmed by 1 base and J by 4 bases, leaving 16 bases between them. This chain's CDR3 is CASSQAGGELTYGYTF. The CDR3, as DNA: TGTGCCAGCAGCCAAGCGGGTGGCGAATTGACCTATGGCTACACCTTC.

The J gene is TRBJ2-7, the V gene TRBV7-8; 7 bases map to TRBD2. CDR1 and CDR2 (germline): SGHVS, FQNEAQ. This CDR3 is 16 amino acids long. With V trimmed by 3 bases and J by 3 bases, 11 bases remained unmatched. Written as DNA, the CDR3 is TGTGCCAGCAGCTTTCCCATCGGCGGGGGAGACTACGAGCAGTACTTC. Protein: CASSFPIGGGDYEQYF. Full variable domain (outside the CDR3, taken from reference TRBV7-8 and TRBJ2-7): GAGVSQSPRYKVAKRGQDVALRCDPISGHVSLFWYQQALGQGPEFLTYFQNEAQLDKSGLPSDRFFAERPEGSVSTLKIQRTQQEDSAVYLCASSFPIGGGDYEQYFGPGTRLTVT.

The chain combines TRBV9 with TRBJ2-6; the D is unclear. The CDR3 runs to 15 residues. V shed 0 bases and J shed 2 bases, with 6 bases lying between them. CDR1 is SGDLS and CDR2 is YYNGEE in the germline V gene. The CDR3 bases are TGTGCCAGCAGCGTAGTGGGTACTGGGGCCAACGTCCTGACTTTC. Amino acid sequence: CASSVVGTGANVLTF.

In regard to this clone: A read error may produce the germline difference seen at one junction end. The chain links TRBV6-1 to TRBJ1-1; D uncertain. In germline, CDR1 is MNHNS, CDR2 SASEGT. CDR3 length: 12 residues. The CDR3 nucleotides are TGTGCCAGCGGTGAAAGGAACACTGAAGCTTTCTTT. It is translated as CASGERNTEAFF.

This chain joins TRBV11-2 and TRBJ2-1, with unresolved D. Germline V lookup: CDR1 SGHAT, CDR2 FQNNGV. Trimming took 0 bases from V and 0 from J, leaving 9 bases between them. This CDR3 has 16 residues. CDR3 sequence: CASSLDGGSSYNEQFF. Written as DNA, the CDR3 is TGTGCCAGCAGCTTAGACGGCGGTAGCTCCTACAATGAGCAGTTCTTC.

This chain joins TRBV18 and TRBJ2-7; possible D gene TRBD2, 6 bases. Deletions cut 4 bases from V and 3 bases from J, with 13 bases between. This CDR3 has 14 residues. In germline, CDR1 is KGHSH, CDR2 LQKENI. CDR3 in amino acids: CASSHPEGNYEQYF. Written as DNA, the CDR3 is TGTGCCAGCTCACATCCGGAGGGGAACTACGAGCAGTACTTC.

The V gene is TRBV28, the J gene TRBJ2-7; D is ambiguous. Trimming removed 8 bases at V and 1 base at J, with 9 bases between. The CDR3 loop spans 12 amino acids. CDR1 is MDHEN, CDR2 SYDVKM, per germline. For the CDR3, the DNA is TGTGCCAGCCAGACTTATTCCTACGAGCAGTACTTC. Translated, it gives CASQTYSYEQYF.

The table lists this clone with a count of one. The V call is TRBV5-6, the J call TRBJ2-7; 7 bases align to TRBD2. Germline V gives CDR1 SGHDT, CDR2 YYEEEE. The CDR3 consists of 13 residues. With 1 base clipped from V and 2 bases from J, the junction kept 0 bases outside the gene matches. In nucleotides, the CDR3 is TGTGCCAGCAGCTTGCGGGGGGCCTACGAGCAGTACTTC. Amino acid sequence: CASSLRGAYEQYF.

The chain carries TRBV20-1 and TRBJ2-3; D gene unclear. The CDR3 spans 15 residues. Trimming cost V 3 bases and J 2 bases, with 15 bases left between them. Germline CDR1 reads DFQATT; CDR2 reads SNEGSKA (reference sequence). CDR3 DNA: TGCAGTGCTAGTTTTTATAGGGTATCCACAGATACGCAGTATTTT. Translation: CSASFYRVSTDTQYF.

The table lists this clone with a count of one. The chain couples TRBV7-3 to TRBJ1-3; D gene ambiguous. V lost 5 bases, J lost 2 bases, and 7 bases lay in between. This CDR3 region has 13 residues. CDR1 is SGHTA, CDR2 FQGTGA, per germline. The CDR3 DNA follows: TGTGCCAGCAGCACCGGCCCTGGAAACACCATATATTTT. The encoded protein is CASSTGPGNTIYF.

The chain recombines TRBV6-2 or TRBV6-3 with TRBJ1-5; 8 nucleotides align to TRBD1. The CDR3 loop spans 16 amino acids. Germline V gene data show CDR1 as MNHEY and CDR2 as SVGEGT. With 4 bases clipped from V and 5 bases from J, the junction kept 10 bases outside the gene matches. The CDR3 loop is CASSFTKGTGYQPQHF. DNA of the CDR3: TGTGCCAGCAGTTTTACTAAAGGGACAGGTTATCAGCCCCAGCATTTT.

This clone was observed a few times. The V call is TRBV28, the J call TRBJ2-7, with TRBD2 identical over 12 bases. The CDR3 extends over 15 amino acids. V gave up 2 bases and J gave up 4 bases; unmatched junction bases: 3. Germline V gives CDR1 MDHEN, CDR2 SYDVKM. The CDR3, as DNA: TGTGCCAGCAGTTTACAAACTAGCGGGAGGTACGAGCAGTACTTC. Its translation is CASSLQTSGRYEQYF.

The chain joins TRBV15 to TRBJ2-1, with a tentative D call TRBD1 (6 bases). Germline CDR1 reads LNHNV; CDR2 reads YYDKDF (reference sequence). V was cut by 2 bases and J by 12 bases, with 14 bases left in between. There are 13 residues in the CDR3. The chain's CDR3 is CATSRTTGRGQFF. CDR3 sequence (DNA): TGTGCCACCAGCAGAACAACAGGGCGCGGGCAGTTCTTC.

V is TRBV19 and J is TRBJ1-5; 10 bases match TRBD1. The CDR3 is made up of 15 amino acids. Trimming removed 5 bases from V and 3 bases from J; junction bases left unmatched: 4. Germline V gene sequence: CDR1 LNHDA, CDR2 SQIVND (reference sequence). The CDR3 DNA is TGTGCCAGTAGTGTCGACAGGGGGCCCAATCAGCCCCAGCATTTT. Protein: CASSVDRGPNQPQHF.